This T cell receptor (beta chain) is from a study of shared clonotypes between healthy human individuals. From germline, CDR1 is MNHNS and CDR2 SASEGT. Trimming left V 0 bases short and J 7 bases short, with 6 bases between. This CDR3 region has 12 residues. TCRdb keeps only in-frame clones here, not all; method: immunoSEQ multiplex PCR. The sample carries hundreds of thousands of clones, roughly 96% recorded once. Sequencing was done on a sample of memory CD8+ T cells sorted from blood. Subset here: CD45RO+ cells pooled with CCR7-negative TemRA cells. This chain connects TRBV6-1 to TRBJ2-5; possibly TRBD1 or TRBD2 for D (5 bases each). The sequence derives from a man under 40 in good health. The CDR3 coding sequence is TGTGCCAGCAGTGAAGCGAGGGGGACCCAGTACTTC. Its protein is CASSEARGTQYF.